The 21 T cell receptor beta chains in this list originate from one sample, sequenced in a study of blood T cell repertoires in COVID-19. Profiling relied on immunoSEQ multiplex PCR, and the TCRdb table lists in-frame clones only, not all of them. Of over 300,000 clones in the sample, around 80% are singletons; the top ten hold 1% to 1.5%. The sequenced material came from peripheral blood. The source of these receptors is a woman between 50 and 59 years old with acute or convalescent COVID-19.

The chain couples TRBV5-1 to TRBJ2-5; maybe TRBD2 (6 bases). Germline values: CDR1 SGHRS, CDR2 YFSETQ. Trimming cost V 2 bases and J 3 bases, with 8 bases left between them. The CDR3 consists of 13 residues. DNA of the CDR3: TGCGCCAGCAGCTTTCCGGGAGAAGAGACCCAGTACTTC. It encodes CASSFPGEETQYF.

With regard to this clone: Within the sample, other DNA sequences also encode this same CDR3. V and J are TRBV15 and TRBJ2-5; D not resolved. The CDR3 spans 13 residues. Germline V gene lookup returns CDR1 LNHNV and CDR2 YYDKDF (reference sequence). V was pared by 1 base and J by 4 bases, with 7 bases between. In nucleotides, the CDR3 is TGTGCCACCAGCAGAGCTTATCTAGAGACCCAGTACTTC. Protein product: CATSRAYLETQYF.

V is TRBV12-3 or TRBV12-4 and J is TRBJ1-5; the D gene is possibly TRBD1 (6 bases). The CDR3 totals 13 residues. V gave up 6 bases and J gave up 5 bases, with 11 bases separating them. CDR3 DNA sequence: TGTGCCAGCAGCCGCACAGGGTATCAGCCCCAGCATTTT. Its protein is CASSRTGYQPQHF.

V and J are TRBV19 and TRBJ1-4, with D hard to call. Trimming removed 5 bases from V and 6 bases from J, with 16 bases in between. In germline, CDR1 is LNHDA, CDR2 SQIVND (reference sequence). The CDR3 contains 15 residues. The CDR3 region is CASSDHSGGDEKLFF. In DNA, the CDR3 is TGTGCCAGTAGTGACCACAGCGGCGGGGATGAAAAACTGTTTTTT.

This clone was counted a few times. This chain uses TRBV5-5 with TRBJ2-5, with 11 positions matching TRBD2. The germline V gene has CDR1 SGHKS and CDR2 YYEKEE (reference sequence). J gave up 4 bases and V 3 bases, and 8 bases lay outside the gene matches. The CDR3 is 16 residues long. The CDR3 sequence is CASSSSLAGEGETQYF. The CDR3 nucleotides read TGTGCCAGCAGCTCGTCACTAGCGGGGGAGGGAGAGACCCAGTACTTC.

CDR3 nucleotide sequence: TGTGCCAGCAGCTTAGTGCTAGCGGGGGGGCCGACAGATACGCAGTATTTT. Residues: CASSLVLAGGPTDTQYF. The chain links TRBV11-3 to TRBJ2-3, with TRBD2 matching over 12 bases. Germline assignment: CDR1 SGHNT and CDR2 YENEEA. Germline trimming cut 1 base from V and 3 bases from J; bases unmatched to any gene: 5. The CDR3 has 17 residues.

V is TRBV9 and J is TRBJ2-2; TRBD1 is a possible D gene (6 bases). The CDR3 is 17 amino acids. Germline loops: CDR1 SGDLS, CDR2 YYNGEE. V lost 4 bases, J lost 2 bases, and 18 bases lay in between. Here the CDR3 DNA reads TGTGCCAGCAGCCCCCACCCCGGGACACTAAACACCGGGGAGCTGTTTTTT. This gives the protein CASSPHPGTLNTGELFF.

This chain uses TRBV27 with TRBJ2-2; D unresolved. The CDR3 sequence is 15 residues long. Germline V gene sequence: CDR1 MNHEY, CDR2 SMNVEV (reference sequence). V was cut by 5 bases and J by 0 bases, with 10 bases left in between. The CDR3 DNA follows: TGTGCCAGCAGTGACACCCTCCCGAACACCGGGGAGCTGTTTTTT. Residues: CASSDTLPNTGELFF.

This chain links TRBV5-6 with TRBJ2-7; tentatively, D is TRBD2 (6 bases). The CDR3 consists of 15 residues. V gave up 8 bases and J gave up 2 bases, with 20 bases separating them. Germline V CDR1 and CDR2: SGHDT, YYEEEE. This CDR3 reads CASLYSGTPTYEQYF. The DNA of the CDR3 is TGTGCCAGTTTATATTCCGGGACTCCCACCTACGAGCAGTACTTC.

This chain links TRBV2 with TRBJ1-5, with D unresolved. Germline V CDR1 and CDR2: SNHLY, FYNNEI. V lost 2 bases to trimming and J lost 4 bases, with 9 bases between them. This CDR3 spans 14 amino acids. The CDR3: CASSERHPNQPQHF. CDR3 sequence (DNA): TGTGCCAGCAGTGAACGACACCCGAATCAGCCCCAGCATTTT.

This chain uses TRBV27 with TRBJ1-1; D might be TRBD1 (5 bases). Looked up from germline, CDR1 is MNHEY and CDR2 is SMNVEV (reference sequence). V was shortened by 8 bases and J by 5 bases, with 6 bases between the two germline ends. This CDR3 region has 10 residues. CDR3 in DNA: TGTGCCAGCGGGGGGACTGAAGCTTTCTTT. Translated: CASGGTEAFF.

The chain couples TRBV19 to TRBJ2-1; 11 bases match TRBD2. Germline V CDR1 and CDR2: LNHDA, SQIVND (reference sequence). The CDR3 runs 16 residues. Trimming at V came to 7 bases and at J to 7 bases, leaving 12 bases not matched to a gene. CDR3 region: CASKEAVASGRNEQFF. The CDR3 coding sequence is TGTGCCAGTAAGGAGGCGGTGGCTAGCGGGAGGAATGAGCAGTTCTTC. Drawing the rest from reference TRBV19 and TRBJ2-1, the complete variable domain is DGGITQSPKYLFRKEGQNVTLSCEQNLNHDAMYWYRQDPGQGLRLIYYSQIVNDFQKGDIAEGYSVSREKKESFPLTVTSAQKNPTAFYLCASKEAVASGRNEQFFGPGTRLTVL.

The V call is TRBV9, the J call TRBJ2-1; 8 nucleotides agree with TRBD1. This CDR3 has 15 residues. Germline V lookup: CDR1 SGDLS, CDR2 YYNGEE. The V segment lost 3 bases and the J segment 2 bases; nucleotides outside the gene matches: 4. CDR3 sequence reads: CASSATGVPYNEQFF. The CDR3 DNA follows: TGTGCCAGCAGCGCGACAGGGGTGCCCTACAATGAGCAGTTCTTC.

This chain connects TRBV18 to TRBJ1-3; D gene uncertain. V shed 3 bases and J shed 2 bases, with 11 bases lying between them. CDR3 length: 15 residues. The V gene's germline CDR1 is KGHSH and CDR2 LQKENI. The CDR3: CASSPTNYAGNTIYF. CDR3 in DNA: TGTGCCAGCTCACCGACCAACTATGCTGGAAACACCATATATTTT.

Points on this clone: This sample also contains other DNA sequences that code for the same CDR3. The rearrangement links TRBV19 to TRBJ1-1; 7 bases fit TRBD1. CDR1 and CDR2 from the germline V gene are LNHDA and SQIVND (reference sequence). The trim removed 7 bases at V and 0 bases at J, leaving 5 bases unmatched. This CDR3 is 14 amino acids long. CDR3 in amino acids: CASNSQGMNTEAFF. CDR3 sequence (DNA): TGTGCCAGTAACTCACAGGGGATGAACACTGAAGCTTTCTTT.

The chain couples TRBV14 to TRBJ1-1; D gene ambiguous. CDR1 is SGHDN, CDR2 FVKESK, per germline. V lost 6 bases and J 0 bases, leaving 11 bases between the germline ends. The CDR3 runs to 14 residues. CDR3: CASSIQSMNTEAFF. CDR3 sequence (DNA): TGTGCCAGCAGTATACAGTCAATGAACACTGAAGCTTTCTTT.

The rearrangement links TRBV19 to TRBJ2-2; tentative D call: TRBD1 (5 bases). V lost 5 bases, J lost 7 bases, and 17 bases lay in between. The germline gives CDR1 LNHDA, CDR2 SQIVND (reference sequence). The CDR3 consists of 15 residues. The CDR3 DNA is TGTGCCAGTAGTGGCAGCAGGGAACAGGACGGGGAGCTGTTTTTT. Protein product: CASSGSREQDGELFF.

The V and J genes are TRBV3-1 (or the pseudogene TRBV3-2) and TRBJ2-3; 8 bases line up with TRBD2. V shed 4 bases and J 5 bases; nucleotides not matched to a gene: 8. CDR1 is LGHDT and CDR2 is YNNKEL in the germline V gene (reference sequence). The CDR3 totals 15 residues. CDR3 in DNA: TGTGCCAGCAGCCGACCAACTAGCGGAAGAGATACGCAGTATTTT. It yields the protein CASSRPTSGRDTQYF.

This chain connects TRBV7-2 to TRBJ2-5, with D perhaps TRBD1 (6 bases). The ends were cut back, 2 bases at V and 4 bases at J, with 17 bases in the middle. CDR1 SGHTA and CDR2 FQGNSA come from the germline V gene. This CDR3 has 16 residues. CDR3 nucleotide sequence: TGTGCCAGCAGCTTATTCGGTAGGGGGAATGTAGAGACCCAGTACTTC. Translation gives CASSLFGRGNVETQYF.

J is TRBJ2-7 and V is TRBV5-4; weak D call: TRBD2 (5 bases). Germline lookup yields CDR1 SGHNT and CDR2 YYREEE (reference sequence). The CDR3 extends over 12 amino acids. Trimming left V 4 bases short and J 5 bases short, with 10 bases between. For the CDR3, the DNA is TGTGCCAGCAGCCCTACTAGTAACGAGCAGTACTTC. This sequence encodes CASSPTSNEQYF.

The rearrangement joins TRBV7-8 to TRBJ1-5; TRBD1 aligns across 11 bases. The V gene end was trimmed by 4 bases and the J gene end by 7 bases; junction bases not matched to a gene: 15. From germline, CDR1 is SGHVS and CDR2 FQNEAQ. The CDR3 covers 18 residues. The CDR3 coding sequence is TGTGCCAGCAGCTCCTGGACAGGGGGCCTGGGTTCAGCCCAGCCCCAGCATTTT. This codes for CASSSWTGGLGSAQPQHF. Based on the CDR3 plus reference TRBV7-8 and TRBJ1-5, the full variable domain is GAGVSQSPRYKVAKRGQDVALRCDPISGHVSLFWYQQALGQGPEFLTYFQNEAQLDKSGLPSDRFFAERPEGSVSTLKIQRTQQEDSAVYLCASSSWTGGLGSAQPQHFGDGTRLSIL.